This T cell receptor (beta chain) was identified in a study of blood T cells in healthy people across ages. PCR was performed a second time for 7 to 11 cycles using a sample-barcoded 5' primer and a J-beta primer mix. TCRdb re-analysed the 5' RACE reads in MiXCR, keeping a single row per CDR3 protein. The sample carries more than 550,000 distinct CDR3 sequences, 20% to 25% recorded once. The clonotype was recovered from a man between 65 and 85 years old in good health. The sample was blood.

This CDR3 is CASSLDRASEKLFF. The CDR3 nucleotides read TGTGCCAGCAGCCTCGACAGGGCCAGCGAAAAACTGTTTTTT. The genes are TRBV7-2 and TRBJ1-4, with 7 bases that match TRBD1. This CDR3 has 14 residues. Germline lookup yields CDR1 SGHTA and CDR2 FQGNSA. J lost 8 bases, V lost 5 bases, and 8 bases had no gene match.